This T cell receptor (beta chain) derives from a study of CD4 T cells in relation to SARS-CoV-2 and coronaviruses. Study summary: ViraFEST: approximately 10-day antigen culture of PBMCs, then TCR beta CDR3 sequencing. The restricting HLA molecule for shared crossreactive spike epitopes was mapped.

This clone was counted between two and nine times. Its antigen remains unknown. Unexposed donor CD4+ T cells date from 2011-2018, before the COVID-19 pandemic. Isolation of CD4+ T cells took place after roughly nine days in culture. Germline V gene data show CDR1 as KGHSH and CDR2 as LQKENI. The V end lost 4 bases, the J end lost 1 base, and 13 bases lay between the germline ends. This CDR3 contains 16 residues. Method: immunoSEQ multiplex PCR; TCRdb's copy keeps in-frame clones and lacks some. The sample contains approximately 26,000 clones, just under 75% of which appear only once. What was sequenced was CD4+ T cells from PBMCs, cultured in vitro. The sequence was obtained from a human donor in good health. The chain is built from TRBV18 and TRBJ2-2; D may be TRBD1 or TRBD2 (5 bases each). This CDR3 reads CASSRPGTENTGELFF. For the CDR3, the DNA is TGTGCCAGCTCACGCCCCGGGACCGAGAACACCGGGGAGCTGTTTTTT.